These 32 T cell receptor beta chains came from one sample sequenced in a study of cytomegalovirus exposure and HLA in healthy donors. Assay: immunoSEQ multiplex PCR; the TCRdb copy retains only in-frame clones and omits some. The sample includes 130,000 or so clones, around 90% seen only once; the top ten take about 1.9%. The specimen sequenced was PBMCs. Receptors were obtained from a woman under 30 in good health and CMV-seronegative.

The V call is TRBV2, the J call TRBJ2-5; 10 bases match TRBD2. The germline V gene encodes CDR1 SNHLY and CDR2 FYNNEI. This CDR3 is built from 15 residues. The J segment lost 3 bases and the V segment lost 5 bases, leaving 6 bases of the junction unmatched. The CDR3 loop reads CASSSWTSGKETQYF. The CDR3, as DNA: TGTGCCAGCAGTTCCTGGACTAGCGGAAAAGAGACCCAGTACTTC.

This chain connects TRBV2 to TRBJ2-3, with D possibly matching TRBD1 (5 bases). The CDR3 spans 12 residues. Trimming left V 6 bases short and J 3 bases short, with 7 bases between. Per the germline V gene, CDR1 is SNHLY and CDR2 is FYNNEI. The CDR3 DNA sequence: TGTGCCAGCAGCTCAGGGACAGATACGCAGTATTTT. Its translation is CASSSGTDTQYF.

The J gene is TRBJ2-1, the V gene TRBV11-2, with 7 bases lining up with TRBD1. Germline V gene sequence: CDR1 SGHAT, CDR2 FQNNGV. CDR3 length equals 16 residues. Trimming cost V 4 bases and J 5 bases; bases outside gene matches: 11. CDR3: CASSSRRPGTDNEQFF. The CDR3 region has the DNA TGTGCCAGCAGCTCCCGCCGGCCAGGGACAGACAATGAGCAGTTCTTC.

CDR3 sequence (DNA): TGTGCCAGCAGTGAATCGAGAACAGGAGTTTTCTACGAGCAGTACTTC. It specifies CASSESRTGVFYEQYF. The chain couples TRBV6-1 to TRBJ2-7; perhaps TRBD1 as D (5 bases). The CDR3 loop spans 16 amino acids. Germline values: CDR1 MNHNS, CDR2 SASEGT. V lost 2 bases to trimming and J lost 3 bases, with 17 bases between them.

The genes are TRBV5-5 and TRBJ1-2; the D gene is possibly TRBD1 (6 bases). V lost 4 bases and J 8 bases, leaving 18 bases between the germline ends. The CDR3 covers 14 residues. Germline lookup yields CDR1 SGHKS and CDR2 YYEKEE (reference sequence). The CDR3 protein is CASSPGQSKGGYTF. The CDR3 DNA reads TGTGCCAGCAGCCCTGGACAGTCAAAGGGGGGCTACACCTTC.

The V and J genes are TRBV6-1 and TRBJ1-2, with TRBD1 matching over 8 bases. V lost 7 bases to trimming and J lost 8 bases; unmatched junction nucleotides: 9. Germline V CDR1 and CDR2: MNHNS, SASEGT. CDR3 length: 13 amino acids. The CDR3 loop is CASTRAGGAGYTF. The CDR3 coding sequence is TGTGCCAGCACCAGGGCAGGGGGCGCAGGCTACACCTTC.

In its sample, this clone was seen a few times. The gene calls are TRBV10-3 and TRBJ2-7; D possibly corresponds to TRBD2 (6 bases). The CDR3 loop spans 12 amino acids. Trimming took 7 bases from V and 0 from J, leaving 7 bases between them. Germline CDR1 reads ENHRY; CDR2 reads SYGVKD. The CDR3 sequence: CAINSGSYEQYF. The DNA for the CDR3 is TGTGCCATCAATAGCGGCTCCTACGAGCAGTACTTC.

The V call is TRBV19, the J call TRBJ2-7; no definite D call. The length of the CDR3 is 10 residues. Per germline, CDR1 LNHDA and CDR2 SQIVND (reference sequence). V was pared by 5 bases and J by 6 bases, with 5 bases between. The CDR3 DNA reads TGTGCCAGTAGTTTCGGCGAGCAGTACTTC. This gives the protein CASSFGEQYF.

CDR3 amino acids: CASSVGVTSSYEQYF. The CDR3 DNA reads TGTGCCAGCAGCGTAGGTGTTACGAGCTCCTACGAGCAGTACTTC. This chain uses TRBV9 with TRBJ2-7; D is ambiguous. CDR3 length equals 15 residues. CDR1 is SGDLS and CDR2 is YYNGEE in the germline V gene. Trimming took off 0 bases at V and 0 bases at J, with 10 bases between the two ends.

The chain couples TRBV27 to TRBJ2-7; TRBD1 matches at 8 bases. Germline V CDR1 and CDR2: MNHEY, SMNVEV (reference sequence). V lost 5 bases and J lost 0; bases outside the gene matches: 6. CDR3 length equals 15 residues. CDR3 bases: TGTGCCAGCAGTGGGACCGGGACAGGCTCCTACGAGCAGTACTTC. It specifies CASSGTGTGSYEQYF.

This clone was counted a single time. The rearrangement joins TRBV7-8 to TRBJ2-1, with D possibly TRBD1 on 7 matching bases. Deletions cut 4 bases from V and 1 base from J, with 11 bases between. The CDR3 length is 15 residues. The germline gives CDR1 SGHVS, CDR2 FQNEAQ. DNA for the CDR3: TGTGCCAGCAGCTCGCAGGGGGGATCCTACAATGAGCAGTTCTTC. Its protein product is CASSSQGGSYNEQFF. The full variable domain, completed using reference TRBV7-8 and TRBJ2-1, is GAGVSQSPRYKVAKRGQDVALRCDPISGHVSLFWYQQALGQGPEFLTYFQNEAQLDKSGLPSDRFFAERPEGSVSTLKIQRTQQEDSAVYLCASSSQGGSYNEQFFGPGTRLTVL.

The chain combines TRBV27 with TRBJ2-1; no firm D call. CDR1 is MNHEY, CDR2 SMNVEV, per germline (reference sequence). The CDR3 is 14 residues long. Trimming removed 3 bases at V and 0 bases at J, with 6 bases between. CDR3 sequence: CASSFEDSYNEQFF. CDR3 nucleotide sequence: TGTGCCAGCAGTTTTGAGGACTCCTACAATGAGCAGTTCTTC.

The J gene is TRBJ2-1, the V gene TRBV4-1; 11 bases match TRBD2. The CDR3 covers 16 residues. The germline gives CDR1 MGHRA, CDR2 YSYEKL. V gave up 5 bases and J gave up 0 bases; unmatched junction bases: 3. The CDR3 DNA reads TGCGCCAGCAGCAAAACTAGCGGGAGCTCCTACAATGAGCAGTTCTTC. Protein sequence: CASSKTSGSSYNEQFF.

The rearrangement links TRBV5-1 to TRBJ2-7; 7 bases fit TRBD1. The V and J ends lost 1 base and 6 bases, in that order; junction bases with no gene match: 10. This CDR3 is built from 15 residues. Germline V gene data show CDR1 as SGHRS and CDR2 as YFSETQ. In DNA form, the CDR3 reads TGCGCCAGCAGCTTGCCGACCGGGACAGCCACCGAGCAGTACTTC. Amino acid sequence: CASSLPTGTATEQYF.

A single count supports this clone. V and J are TRBV11-2 and TRBJ1-1; D is possibly TRBD1 (5 bases). Germline loops: CDR1 SGHAT, CDR2 FQNNGV. This CDR3 has 12 residues. Trimming cost V 4 bases and J 8 bases, with 11 bases left between them. The CDR3 is CASSSQGLEAFF. The CDR3 DNA sequence: TGTGCCAGCAGCTCGCAGGGTCTCGAAGCTTTCTTT.

V gene TRBV13 combines with J gene TRBJ1-6; D unresolved. Trimming left V 0 bases short and J 8 bases short, with 5 bases between. This CDR3 has 13 amino acids. From germline, CDR1 is PRHDT and CDR2 FYEKMQ (reference sequence). Here the CDR3 reads CASSLGVYSPLHF. CDR3 DNA sequence: TGTGCCAGCAGCTTAGGCGTATATTCACCCCTCCACTTT.

The V and J genes are TRBV19 and TRBJ2-5; TRBD2 aligns across 10 bases. Trimming cost V 5 bases and J 2 bases; bases outside gene matches: 11. The CDR3 runs to 17 residues. Germline-derived CDR1 and CDR2 are LNHDA and SQIVND (reference sequence). As DNA, the CDR3 is TGTGCCAGTAGTTCAATCGCACTAGCGGGGCCACAAGAGACCCAGTACTTC. Its translation is CASSSIALAGPQETQYF. The whole variable domain, remainder taken from reference TRBV19 and TRBJ2-5, is DGGITQSPKYLFRKEGQNVTLSCEQNLNHDAMYWYRQDPGQGLRLIYYSQIVNDFQKGDIAEGYSVSREKKESFPLTVTSAQKNPTAFYLCASSSIALAGPQETQYFGPGTRLLVL.

The gene calls are TRBV19 and TRBJ2-1, with 11 bases that match TRBD2. The germline CDR1 and CDR2 sequences are LNHDA and SQIVND (reference sequence). Trimming removed 5 bases from V and 2 bases from J; junction bases left unmatched: 14. The CDR3 covers 19 residues. The CDR3 protein is CASSAPRSGLADTYNEQFF. The CDR3 coding sequence is TGTGCCAGTAGTGCCCCCCGATCGGGACTAGCGGATACCTACAATGAGCAGTTCTTC.

As DNA, the CDR3 is TGTGCCAGCGCTACCCTATACGAGCAGTACTTC. It codes for CASATLYEQYF. This chain connects TRBV7-9 to TRBJ2-7; D is undetermined. Germline assignment: CDR1 SEHNR and CDR2 FQNEAQ (reference sequence). The germline V and J ends were trimmed by 8 bases and 4 bases, with 9 bases remaining between them. This CDR3 region has 11 residues.

The chain couples TRBV18 to TRBJ2-5; D unclear. This CDR3 has 13 residues. Per germline, CDR1 KGHSH and CDR2 LQKENI. V lost 5 bases to trimming and J lost 3 bases, with 10 bases between them. CDR3 nucleotides: TGTGCCAGCTCAAACTTCCTGAAAGAGACCCAGTACTTC. Amino acid sequence: CASSNFLKETQYF.

This chain links TRBV5-1 with TRBJ2-1; D might be TRBD2 (6 bases). CDR3 length: 15 amino acids. The ends were cut back, 1 base at V and 8 bases at J, with 16 bases in the middle. Germline V gives CDR1 SGHRS, CDR2 YFSETQ. CDR3 protein: CASSLWGREVDEQFF. As DNA, the CDR3 is TGCGCCAGCAGCTTGTGGGGCAGGGAGGTTGATGAGCAGTTCTTC.

This clone has only one observation. The chain joins TRBV9 to TRBJ1-4; 8 nucleotides align to TRBD1. V was clipped by 4 bases and J by 8 bases; unmatched bases: 10. The germline V gene encodes CDR1 SGDLS and CDR2 YYNGEE. CDR3 length equals 15 residues. The CDR3 loop reads CASSPQDRVDEKLFF. CDR3 in DNA: TGTGCCAGCAGCCCTCAGGACAGGGTGGACGAAAAACTGTTTTTT.

V usage is TRBV5-1 and J usage is TRBJ2-2; TRBD2 matches at 7 bases. The CDR3 runs to 14 residues. In germline, CDR1 is SGHRS, CDR2 YFSETQ. J gave up 0 bases and V 7 bases, and 3 bases lay outside the gene matches. In DNA, the CDR3 is TGCGCCAGCGGGGGGGTTACGAACACCGGGGAGCTGTTTTTT. This encodes CASGGVTNTGELFF.

The chain combines TRBV27 with TRBJ2-1; 8 nucleotides match TRBD1. Germline V gene lookup returns CDR1 MNHEY and CDR2 SMNVEV (reference sequence). CDR3 length equals 20 residues. The J segment lost 4 bases and the V segment lost 4 bases, leaving 21 bases of the junction unmatched. For the CDR3, the DNA is TGTGCCAGCAGTTCAGGACCCGGACAGGGTAGGGAGAAATTATACAATGAGCAGTTCTTC. It yields the protein CASSSGPGQGREKLYNEQFF.

J is TRBJ2-7 and V is TRBV11-3; TRBD2 aligns across 7 bases. V shed 1 base and J 5 bases; nucleotides not matched to a gene: 11. This CDR3 comprises 16 residues. Germline V gene lookup returns CDR1 SGHNT and CDR2 YENEEA. The CDR3, as DNA: TGTGCCAGCAGCTTAGCGGTGCGGGAGTGGTTCGACGAGCAGTACTTC. Amino acid sequence: CASSLAVREWFDEQYF.

The chain has TRBV7-9 and TRBJ2-7, with 11 bases matching TRBD1. Germline V CDR1 and CDR2: SEHNR, FQNEAQ (reference sequence). The CDR3 extends over 15 amino acids. The ends lost 3 bases at V and 5 bases at J; junction bases unmatched: 6. This CDR3 reads CASSFGQGARNEQYF. CDR3 in DNA: TGTGCCAGCAGCTTCGGACAGGGGGCGCGAAACGAGCAGTACTTC. Variable domain in full (rest from reference TRBV7-9 and TRBJ2-7): DTGVSQNPRHKITKRGQNVTFRCDPISEHNRLYWYRQTLGQGPEFLTYFQNEAQLEKSRLLSDRFSAERPKGSFSTLEIQRTEQGDSAMYLCASSFGQGARNEQYFGPGTRLTVT.

The J gene is TRBJ1-3, the V gene TRBV6-5; D is unresolved. The CDR3 length is 15 residues. Trimming took 2 bases from V and 2 from J, leaving 10 bases between them. In germline, CDR1 is MNHEY, CDR2 SVGAGI. In nucleotides, the CDR3 is TGTGCCAGCAGTTACGATGTCGCGACTGGAAACACCATATATTTT. Its translation is CASSYDVATGNTIYF.

V and J are TRBV10-3 and TRBJ2-7, with TRBD1 matching 9 bases. CDR3 length: 15 residues. The germline CDR1 and CDR2 sequences are ENHRY and SYGVKD. Trimming cost V 0 bases and J 3 bases; bases outside gene matches: 3. CDR3 sequence: CAISESGTGRYEQYF. Here the CDR3 DNA reads TGTGCCATCAGTGAGTCGGGGACAGGGCGCTACGAGCAGTACTTC.

CDR3 coding DNA: TGCGCCAGCAGCCGGACGGCGGGGTACGAGCAGTACTTC. Protein: CASSRTAGYEQYF. The chain combines TRBV4-3 with TRBJ2-7; tentative D call: TRBD2 (6 bases). Trimming removed 4 bases from V and 4 bases from J, with 11 bases in between. This CDR3 comprises 13 residues. Germline loops: CDR1 LGHNA, CDR2 YSLEER.

This clone was observed once. This chain joins TRBV12-5 and TRBJ2-7; 9 nucleotides agree with TRBD1. V lost 3 bases and J lost 5; bases outside the gene matches: 11. Germline CDR1 LGHNT, CDR2 FRNRAP. The CDR3 has 16 residues. The CDR3 DNA follows: TGTGCTAGTGGTTTCTTTGGGACAGGGATAAGCGACGAGCAGTACTTC. Amino acid sequence: CASGFFGTGISDEQYF. The complete variable domain, with remaining parts taken from reference TRBV12-5 and TRBJ2-7, reads DARVTQTPRHKVTEMGQEVTMRCQPILGHNTVFWYRQTMMQGLELLAYFRNRAPLDDSGMPKDRFSAEMPDATLATLKIQPSEPRDSAVYFCASGFFGTGISDEQYFGPGTRLTVT.

The V call is TRBV9, the J call TRBJ2-5; D might be TRBD2 (6 bases). CDR1 and CDR2 (germline): SGDLS, YYNGEE. Between the trimmed V and J ends, which lost 4 bases and 2 bases, there was a span of 15 bases. The CDR3 runs 15 residues. As DNA, the CDR3 is TGTGCCAGCAGCACCTCTGGGCGGGGTCAAGAGACCCAGTACTTC. Amino acids: CASSTSGRGQETQYF.

The V gene is TRBV28, the J gene TRBJ2-7, with 9 bases lining up with TRBD2. Germline V gives CDR1 MDHEN, CDR2 SYDVKM. The CDR3 loop spans 15 amino acids. V dropped 10 bases and J dropped 5; count of bases not matched to a gene: 15. For the CDR3, the DNA is TGTGCCACACAGATAGCGGGAGCGAGGGGGAACGAGCAGTACTTC. Amino acids: CATQIAGARGNEQYF.